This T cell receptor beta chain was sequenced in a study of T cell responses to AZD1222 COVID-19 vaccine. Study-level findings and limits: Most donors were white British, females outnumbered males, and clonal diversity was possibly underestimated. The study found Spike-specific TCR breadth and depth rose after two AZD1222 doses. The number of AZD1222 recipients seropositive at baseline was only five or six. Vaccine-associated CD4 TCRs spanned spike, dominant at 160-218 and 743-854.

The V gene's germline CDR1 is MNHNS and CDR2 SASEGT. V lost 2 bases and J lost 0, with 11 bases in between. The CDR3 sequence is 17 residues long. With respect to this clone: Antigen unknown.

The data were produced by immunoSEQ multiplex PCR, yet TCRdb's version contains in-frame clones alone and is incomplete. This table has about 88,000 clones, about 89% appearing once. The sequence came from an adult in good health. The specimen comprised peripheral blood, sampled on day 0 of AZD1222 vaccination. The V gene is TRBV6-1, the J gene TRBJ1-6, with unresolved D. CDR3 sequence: CASSERGFSSYNSPLHF. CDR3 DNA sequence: TGTGCCAGCAGTGAACGAGGGTTTAGCTCCTATAATTCACCCCTCCACTTT.